This note documents a single TCR beta chain sequence. The data are from a study of patients and donors after allogeneic stem cell transplantation. CDR3 length equals 15 residues. V was shortened by 6 bases and J by 1 base, with 14 bases between the two germline ends. CDR1 is KGHDR and CDR2 is SFDVKD in the germline V gene. Using its own MiXCR run on the RT-PCR reads, TCRdb lists one record per CDR3 protein. The table records around 200,000 distinct CDR3 sequences, around two fifths of them present only once. The TCR originated in a human donor who was either an allogeneic HSCT recipient or a stem cell or donor lymphocyte infusion donor (not recorded which). It is not recorded whose cells these are; they may come from a transplant donor. The sequenced sample consisted of blood, either unsorted or a sorted T cell fraction (not recorded which). The chain recombines TRBV24-1 with TRBJ1-2; TRBD1 is a possible D gene (5 bases). CDR3 sequence (DNA): TGTGCCACCAGTACCAGGGTAAAGGGTAACTATGGCTACACCTTC. This translates into CATSTRVKGNYGYTF.